Included here is one T cell receptor (beta chain) sequence, with context. What it binds is unknown. Repertoires were generated with immunoSEQ multiplex PCR, while TCRdb's copy carries only in-frame clones and drops some. The sample holds about 160,000 clones, approximately 80% seen once. The data were taken from a study of cytotoxic CD8 clonotypes in ibrutinib-treated CLL. About the study: There were roughly 10 relapsed/refractory patients and some 15 treatment-naive patients, and around 17 were IGHV unmutated. Samples showed on average about 280,000 productive templates and roughly 90,000 productive rearrangements.

Study findings and constraints: At the start, clonality exceeded age-matched healthy donors and followed circulating CD8+ T-cell counts.

V was clipped by 0 bases and J by 0 bases; unmatched bases: 2. The CDR3 totals 15 residues. Germline V CDR1 and CDR2: SGHRS, YFSETQ. The material sequenced was PBMCs, taken after 12 months of ibrutinib treatment. The clonotype was recovered from a human donor with chronic lymphocytic leukemia. The rearrangement uses TRBV5-1 and TRBJ2-7; 8 bases line up with TRBD1. As DNA, the CDR3 is TGCGCCAGCAGCTTGGAAGGGACAGGCTCCTACGAGCAGTACTTC. It yields the protein CASSLEGTGSYEQYF.